This record concerns one T cell receptor beta chain sequence. Germline V gene data show CDR1 as SGHAT and CDR2 as FQNNGV. With 6 bases clipped from V and 11 bases from J, the junction kept 4 bases outside the gene matches. The CDR3 is made up of 12 amino acids. The data are from a study of Graves' ophthalmopathy and Graves' hyperthyroidism. RNA transcripts yielded amplified TCR beta CDR3 regions. HTBI-primed first-round RT-PCR preceded second-round multiplex PCR. TCRdb itself ran the multiplex PCR reads through MiXCR, one entry per CDR3 protein. The data hold around 1,200,000 distinct CDR3 sequences, with roughly two fifths observed a single time. Hyperthyroidism cases were recent diagnoses of under 2 months' duration in people aged 18 to 65. Ineligible for inclusion were patients with other autoimmune diseases, uncontrolled infections, pregnancy or lactation.

The sequencing input was peripheral blood or thyroid tissue (not recorded which). The receptor was derived from an adult man with Graves' hyperthyroidism. The chain joins TRBV11-2 to TRBJ1-6; 7 nucleotides line up with TRBD1. In nucleotides, the CDR3 is TGTGCCAGCAGATTACAGGGGACACCCCTCCACTTT. Residues: CASRLQGTPLHF.